The clone carrying this T cell receptor beta chain was found a few times. Its antigen is not known. Over 180 million TCR-beta sequences (from 15-18 subjects) were yielded by each sequencing run. Each CDR3 protein is one row after TCRdb ran MiXCR on the 5' RACE reads. In the table there are roughly 61,000 distinct CDR3 sequences, around 24% of which are singletons. The source of the sample is a study of neurological immune-mediated disorders. The study's findings and limits: No CDR3 amino acid sequences recurred among expanded clones across subjects, suggesting private repertoires in all groups.

Time point here: technical triplicate 2. CDR1 MNHEY and CDR2 SMNVEV come from the germline V gene (reference sequence). The CDR3 loop spans 14 amino acids. V was trimmed by 6 bases and J by 8 bases, leaving 19 bases between them. The clonotype originates from a man aged 60-69 years with HTLV-1-associated myelopathy (HAM/TSP). Sequencing was carried out using PBMCs. The V and J genes are TRBV27 and TRBJ1-2, with TRBD1 as a possible D gene (5 bases). The CDR3 coding sequence is TGTGCCAGCAGCCGGATGGGACGCCCGGAAGGCTACACCTTC. This translates into CASSRMGRPEGYTF.